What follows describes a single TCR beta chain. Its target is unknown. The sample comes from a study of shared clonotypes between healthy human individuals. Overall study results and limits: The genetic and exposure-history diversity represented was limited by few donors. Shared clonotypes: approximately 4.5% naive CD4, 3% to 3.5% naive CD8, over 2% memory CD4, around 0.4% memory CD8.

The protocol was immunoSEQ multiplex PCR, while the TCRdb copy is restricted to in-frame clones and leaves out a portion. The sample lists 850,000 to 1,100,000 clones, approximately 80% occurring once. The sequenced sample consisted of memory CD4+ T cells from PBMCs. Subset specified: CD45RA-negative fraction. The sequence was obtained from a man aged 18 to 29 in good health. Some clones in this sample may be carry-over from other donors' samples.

The CDR3 sequence: CAWTRSSSYNEQFF. CDR3 nucleotide sequence: TGTGCCTGGACCCGTTCAAGCTCCTACAATGAGCAGTTCTTC. The rearrangement joins TRBV30 to TRBJ2-1; no reliable D call. V lost 4 bases, J lost 0 bases, and 10 bases lay in between. CDR1 is GTSNPN and CDR2 is SVGIG in the germline V gene (reference sequence). The CDR3 spans 14 residues.